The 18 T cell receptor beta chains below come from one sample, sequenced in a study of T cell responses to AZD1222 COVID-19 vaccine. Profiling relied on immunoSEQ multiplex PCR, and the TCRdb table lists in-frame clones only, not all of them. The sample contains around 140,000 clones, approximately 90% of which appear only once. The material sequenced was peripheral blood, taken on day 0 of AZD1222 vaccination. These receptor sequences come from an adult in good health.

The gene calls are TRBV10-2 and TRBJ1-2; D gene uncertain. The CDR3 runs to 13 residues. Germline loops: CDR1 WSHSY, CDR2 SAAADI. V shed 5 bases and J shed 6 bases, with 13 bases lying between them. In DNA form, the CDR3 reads TGCGCCAGCAGTCCCGGCAGGCCGGATGGCTACACCTTC. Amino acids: CASSPGRPDGYTF.

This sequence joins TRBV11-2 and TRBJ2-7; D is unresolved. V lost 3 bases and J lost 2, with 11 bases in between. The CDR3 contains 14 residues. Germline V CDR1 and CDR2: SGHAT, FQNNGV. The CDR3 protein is CASSFGRFAYEQYF. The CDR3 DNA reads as TGTGCCAGCAGCTTCGGACGGTTTGCCTACGAGCAGTACTTC.

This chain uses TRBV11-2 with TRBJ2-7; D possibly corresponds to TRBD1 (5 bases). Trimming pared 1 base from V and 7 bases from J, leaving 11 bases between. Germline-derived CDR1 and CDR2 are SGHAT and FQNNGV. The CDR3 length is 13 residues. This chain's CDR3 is CASSLVWGREQYF. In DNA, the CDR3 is TGTGCCAGCAGCTTAGTATGGGGCCGAGAGCAGTACTTC. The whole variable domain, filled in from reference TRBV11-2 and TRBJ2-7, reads EAGVAQSPRYKIIEKRQSVAFWCNPISGHATLYWYQQILGQGPKLLIQFQNNGVVDDSQLPKDRFSAERLKGVDSTLKIQPAKLEDSAVYLCASSLVWGREQYFGPGTRLTVT.

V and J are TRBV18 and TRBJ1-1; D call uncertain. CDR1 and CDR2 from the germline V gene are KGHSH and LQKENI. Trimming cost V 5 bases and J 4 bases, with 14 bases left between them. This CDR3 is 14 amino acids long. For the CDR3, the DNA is TGTGCCAGCTCAGGGAGCGAGGTTGGCACTGAAGCTTTCTTT. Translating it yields CASSGSEVGTEAFF.

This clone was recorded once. This CDR3 reads CASSRSQGATETQYF. In DNA form, the CDR3 reads TGTGCCAGCAGCCGTTCACAGGGGGCTACAGAGACCCAGTACTTC. This chain links TRBV7-9 with TRBJ2-5; 9 nucleotides agree with TRBD1. This CDR3 contains 15 residues. V shed 5 bases and J 4 bases; nucleotides not matched to a gene: 8. CDR1 SEHNR and CDR2 FQNEAQ come from the germline V gene (reference sequence).

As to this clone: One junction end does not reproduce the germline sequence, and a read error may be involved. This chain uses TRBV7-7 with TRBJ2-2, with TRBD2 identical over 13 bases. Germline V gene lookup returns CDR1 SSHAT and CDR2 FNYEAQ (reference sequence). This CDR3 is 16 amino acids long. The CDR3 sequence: CASSKLAGGHTGELFF. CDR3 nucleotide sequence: TGTGCTAGCAGTAAACTAGCGGGAGGGCACACCGGGGAGCTGTTTTTT.

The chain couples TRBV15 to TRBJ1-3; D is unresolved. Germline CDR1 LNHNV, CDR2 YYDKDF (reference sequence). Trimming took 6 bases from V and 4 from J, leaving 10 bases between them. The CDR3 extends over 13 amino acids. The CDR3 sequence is CATRSVGGNTIYF. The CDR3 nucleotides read TGTGCCACCAGATCGGTGGGAGGAAACACCATATATTTT.

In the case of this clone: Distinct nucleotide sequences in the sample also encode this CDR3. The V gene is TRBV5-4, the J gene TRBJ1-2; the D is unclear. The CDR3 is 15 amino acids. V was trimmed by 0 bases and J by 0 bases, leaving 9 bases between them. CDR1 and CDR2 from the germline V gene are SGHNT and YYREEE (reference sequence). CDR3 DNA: TGTGCCAGCAGCTTGGCCGGTGGGTCTAACTATGGCTACACCTTC. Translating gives CASSLAGGSNYGYTF. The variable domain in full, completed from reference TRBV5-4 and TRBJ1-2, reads ETGVTQSPTHLIKTRGQQVTLRCSSQSGHNTVSWYQQALGQGPQFIFQYYREEENGRGNFPPRFSGLQFPNYSSELNVNALELDDSALYLCASSLAGGSNYGYTFGSGTRLTVV.

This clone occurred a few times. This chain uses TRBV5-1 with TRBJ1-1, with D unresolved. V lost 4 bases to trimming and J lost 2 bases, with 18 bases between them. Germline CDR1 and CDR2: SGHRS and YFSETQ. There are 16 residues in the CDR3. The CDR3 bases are TGCGCCAGCAGCGCTGGGGATCTTGTTCGTAACACTGAAGCTTTCTTT. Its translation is CASSAGDLVRNTEAFF.

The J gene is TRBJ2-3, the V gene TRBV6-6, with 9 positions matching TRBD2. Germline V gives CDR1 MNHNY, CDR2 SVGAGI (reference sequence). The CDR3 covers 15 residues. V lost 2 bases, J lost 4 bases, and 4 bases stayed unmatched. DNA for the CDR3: TGTGCCAGCAGTTACAGGGCGGGAGGGGCAGATACGCAGTATTTT. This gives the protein CASSYRAGGADTQYF.

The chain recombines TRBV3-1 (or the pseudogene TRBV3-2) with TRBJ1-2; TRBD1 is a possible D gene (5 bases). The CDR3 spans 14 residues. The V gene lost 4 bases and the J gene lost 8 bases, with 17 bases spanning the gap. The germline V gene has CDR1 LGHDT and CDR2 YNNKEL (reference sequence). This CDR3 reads CASSRNGAEGGYTF. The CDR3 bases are TGTGCCAGCAGCCGAAACGGGGCCGAGGGAGGCTACACCTTC.

In DNA form, the CDR3 reads TGTGCCAGCAGTTCTTACGGGGGGAGCGGCTACACCTTC. This gives the protein CASSSYGGSGYTF. This chain uses TRBV27 with TRBJ1-2; a possible D gene is TRBD1 (5 bases). CDR3 length: 13 residues. The germline V gene encodes CDR1 MNHEY and CDR2 SMNVEV (reference sequence). V gave up 4 bases and J gave up 8 bases, with 14 bases separating them.

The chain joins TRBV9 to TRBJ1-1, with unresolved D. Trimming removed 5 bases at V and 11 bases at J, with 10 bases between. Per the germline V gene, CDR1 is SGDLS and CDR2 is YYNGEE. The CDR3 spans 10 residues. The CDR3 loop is CASSPVVAFF. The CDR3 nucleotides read TGTGCCAGCAGTCCTGTTGTCGCTTTCTTT.

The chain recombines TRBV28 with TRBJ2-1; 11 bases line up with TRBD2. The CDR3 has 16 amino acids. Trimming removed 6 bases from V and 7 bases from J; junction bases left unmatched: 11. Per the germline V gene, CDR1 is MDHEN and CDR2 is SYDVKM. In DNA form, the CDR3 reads TGTGCCAGCAGAATGAGATTAGCGGGAGGGGGTAATGAGCAGTTCTTC. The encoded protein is CASRMRLAGGGNEQFF. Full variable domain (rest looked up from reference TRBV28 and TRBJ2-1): DVKVTQSSRYLVKRTGEKVFLECVQDMDHENMFWYRQDPGLGLRLIYFSYDVKMKEKGDIPEGYSVSREKKERFSLILESASTNQTSMYLCASRMRLAGGGNEQFFGPGTRLTVL.

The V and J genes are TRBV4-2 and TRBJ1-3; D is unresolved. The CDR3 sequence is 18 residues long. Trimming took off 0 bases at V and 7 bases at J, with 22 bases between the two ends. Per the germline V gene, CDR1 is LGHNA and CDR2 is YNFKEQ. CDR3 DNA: TGTGCCAGCAGCCAAGATCGGCTGCGGCGGAATCTCGGCAACACCATATATTTT. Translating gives CASSQDRLRRNLGNTIYF.

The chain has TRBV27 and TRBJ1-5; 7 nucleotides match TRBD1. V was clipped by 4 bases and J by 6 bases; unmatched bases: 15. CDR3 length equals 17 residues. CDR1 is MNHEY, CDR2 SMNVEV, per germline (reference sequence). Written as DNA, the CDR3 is TGTGCCAGCAGTTCCCTTTTACCGACAGGGCTGGGTCAGCCCCAGCATTTT. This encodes CASSSLLPTGLGQPQHF.

CDR3 amino acids: CASSPQGWSQPQHF. The CDR3 nucleotides are TGTGCCAGCAGCCCACAGGGATGGAGTCAGCCCCAGCATTTT. The V and J genes are TRBV28 and TRBJ1-5, with D perhaps matching TRBD1 (6 bases). CDR1 is MDHEN and CDR2 is SYDVKM in the germline V gene. V lost 6 bases and J 6 bases, leaving 15 bases between the germline ends. The length of the CDR3 is 14 residues. The full variable domain, in which reference TRBV28 and TRBJ1-5 provide the parts outside the CDR3, is DVKVTQSSRYLVKRTGEKVFLECVQDMDHENMFWYRQDPGLGLRLIYFSYDVKMKEKGDIPEGYSVSREKKERFSLILESASTNQTSMYLCASSPQGWSQPQHFGDGTRLSIL.

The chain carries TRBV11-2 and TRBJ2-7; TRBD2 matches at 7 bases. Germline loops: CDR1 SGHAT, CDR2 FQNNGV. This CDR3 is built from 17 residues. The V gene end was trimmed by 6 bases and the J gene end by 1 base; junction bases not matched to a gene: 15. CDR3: CASSKFGGEALSYEQYF. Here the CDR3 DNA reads TGTGCCAGCAGTAAATTTGGGGGGGAGGCTTTATCCTACGAGCAGTACTTC.